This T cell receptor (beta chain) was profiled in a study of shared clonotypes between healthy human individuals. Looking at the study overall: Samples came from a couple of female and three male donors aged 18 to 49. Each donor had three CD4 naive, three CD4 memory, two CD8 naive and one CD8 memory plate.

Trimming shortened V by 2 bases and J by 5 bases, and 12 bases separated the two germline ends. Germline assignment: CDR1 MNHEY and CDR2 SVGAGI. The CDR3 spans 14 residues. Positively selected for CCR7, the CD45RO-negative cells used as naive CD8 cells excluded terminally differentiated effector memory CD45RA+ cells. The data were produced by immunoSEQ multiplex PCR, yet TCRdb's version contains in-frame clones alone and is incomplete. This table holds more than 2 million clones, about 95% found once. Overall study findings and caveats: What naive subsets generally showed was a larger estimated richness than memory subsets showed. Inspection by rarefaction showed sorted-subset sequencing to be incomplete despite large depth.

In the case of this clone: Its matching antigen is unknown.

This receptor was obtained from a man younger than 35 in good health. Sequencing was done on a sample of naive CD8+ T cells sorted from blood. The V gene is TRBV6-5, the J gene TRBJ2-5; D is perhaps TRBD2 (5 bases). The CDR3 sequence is CASSYGSGGETQYF. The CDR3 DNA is TGTGCCAGCAGTTACGGATCAGGCGGGGAGACCCAGTACTTC.